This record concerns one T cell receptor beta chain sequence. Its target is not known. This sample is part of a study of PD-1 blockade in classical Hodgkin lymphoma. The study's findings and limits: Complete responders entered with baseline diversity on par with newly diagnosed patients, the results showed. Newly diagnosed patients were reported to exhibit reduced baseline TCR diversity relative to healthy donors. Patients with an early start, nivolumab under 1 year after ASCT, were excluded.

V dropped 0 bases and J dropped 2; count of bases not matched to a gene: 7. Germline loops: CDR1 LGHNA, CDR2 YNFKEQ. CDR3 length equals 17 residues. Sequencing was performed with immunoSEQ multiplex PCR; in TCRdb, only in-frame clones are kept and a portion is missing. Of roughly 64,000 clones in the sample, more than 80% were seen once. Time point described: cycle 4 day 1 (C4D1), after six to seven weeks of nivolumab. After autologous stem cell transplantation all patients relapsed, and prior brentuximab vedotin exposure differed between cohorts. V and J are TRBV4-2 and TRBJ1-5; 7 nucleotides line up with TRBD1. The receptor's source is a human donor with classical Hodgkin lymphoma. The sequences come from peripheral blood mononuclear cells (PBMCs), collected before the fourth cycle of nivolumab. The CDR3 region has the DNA TGTGCCAGCAGCCAAGAGGACAGGCCTGGTGGCAATCAGCCCCAGCATTTT. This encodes CASSQEDRPGGNQPQHF.